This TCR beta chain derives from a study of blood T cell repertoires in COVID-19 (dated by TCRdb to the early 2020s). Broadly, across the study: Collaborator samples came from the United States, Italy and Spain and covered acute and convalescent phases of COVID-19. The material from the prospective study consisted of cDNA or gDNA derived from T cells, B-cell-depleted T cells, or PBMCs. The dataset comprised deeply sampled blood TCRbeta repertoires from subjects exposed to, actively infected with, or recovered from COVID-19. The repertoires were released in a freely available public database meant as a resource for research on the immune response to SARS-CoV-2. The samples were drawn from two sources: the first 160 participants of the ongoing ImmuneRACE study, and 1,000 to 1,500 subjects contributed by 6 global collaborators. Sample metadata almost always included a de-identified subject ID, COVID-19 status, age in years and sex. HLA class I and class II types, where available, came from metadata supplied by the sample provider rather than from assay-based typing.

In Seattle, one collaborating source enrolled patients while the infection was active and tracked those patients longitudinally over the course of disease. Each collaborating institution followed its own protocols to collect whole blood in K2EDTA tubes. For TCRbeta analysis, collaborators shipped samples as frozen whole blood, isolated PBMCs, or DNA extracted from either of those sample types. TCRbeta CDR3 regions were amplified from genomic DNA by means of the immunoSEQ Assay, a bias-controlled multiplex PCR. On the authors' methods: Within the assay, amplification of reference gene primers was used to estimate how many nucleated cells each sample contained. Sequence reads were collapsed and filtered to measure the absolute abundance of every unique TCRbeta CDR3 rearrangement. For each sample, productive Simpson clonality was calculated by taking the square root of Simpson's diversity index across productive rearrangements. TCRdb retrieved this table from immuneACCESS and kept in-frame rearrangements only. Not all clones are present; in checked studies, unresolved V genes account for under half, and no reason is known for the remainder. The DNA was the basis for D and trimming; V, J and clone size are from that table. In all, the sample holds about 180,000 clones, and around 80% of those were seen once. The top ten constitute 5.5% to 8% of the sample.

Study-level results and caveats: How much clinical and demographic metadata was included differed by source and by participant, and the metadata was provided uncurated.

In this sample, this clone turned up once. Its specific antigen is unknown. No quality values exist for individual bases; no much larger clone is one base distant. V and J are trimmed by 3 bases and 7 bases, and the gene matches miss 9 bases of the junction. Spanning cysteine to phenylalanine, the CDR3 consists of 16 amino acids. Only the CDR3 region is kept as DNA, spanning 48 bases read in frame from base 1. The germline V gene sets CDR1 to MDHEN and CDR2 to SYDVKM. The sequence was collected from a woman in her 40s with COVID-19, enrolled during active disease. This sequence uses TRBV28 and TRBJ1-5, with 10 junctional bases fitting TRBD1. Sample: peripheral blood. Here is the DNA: TGTGCCAGCAGTTTCCCCCTCGGACAGGGGGGACAGCCCCAGCATTTT. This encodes CASSFPLGQGGQPQHF.